Presented here are 14 T cell receptor beta chains from one specimen sequenced in a study of blood T cell repertoires in COVID-19. Produced via immunoSEQ multiplex PCR; TCRdb's table is partial and in-frame only. The data show roughly 100,000 clones, with approximately 72% seen just once and approximately 19% held by the top ten. Sequencing was performed on peripheral blood. These TCRs come from a woman between 70 and 85 years old with acute or convalescent COVID-19.

This rearrangement joins TRBV4-1 to TRBJ2-1; maybe TRBD1 (6 bases). The V gene lost 1 base and the J gene lost 9 bases, with 13 bases spanning the gap. Germline CDR1 MGHRA, CDR2 YSYEKL. The CDR3 consists of 14 residues. The CDR3: CASSQVAGVPEQFF. Written as DNA, the CDR3 is TGCGCCAGCAGCCAAGTGGCAGGGGTTCCTGAGCAGTTCTTC.

The count of this clone is one. The J gene is TRBJ2-7, the V gene TRBV30; 8 bases are shared with TRBD1. Germline lookup yields CDR1 GTSNPN and CDR2 SVGIG (reference sequence). J was trimmed by 5 bases and V by 2 bases; bases with no gene match: 11. This CDR3 is 15 amino acids long. The CDR3 reads CAWSIGAGGSNEQYF. CDR3 DNA sequence: TGTGCCTGGAGTATAGGGGCAGGGGGCTCGAACGAGCAGTACTTC.

V and J are TRBV18 and TRBJ1-1; D is undetermined. Germline V gives CDR1 KGHSH, CDR2 LQKENI. This CDR3 contains 14 residues. The V and J ends lost 3 bases and 4 bases respectively, with 12 bases between them. The CDR3 nucleotides read TGTGCCAGCTCACCTGCGGGTCGGGGCACTGAAGCTTTCTTT. It specifies CASSPAGRGTEAFF.

J is TRBJ1-1 and V is TRBV12-3 or TRBV12-4; unclear D gene. The CDR3 sequence is 13 residues long. Trimming shortened V by 2 bases and J by 2 bases, and 6 bases separated the two germline ends. The CDR3 nucleotides read TGTGCCAGCAGTTTAATGCGAAACACTGAAGCTTTCTTT. It specifies CASSLMRNTEAFF.

V is TRBV5-6 and J is TRBJ2-6; 7 nucleotides line up with TRBD1. V dropped 1 base and J dropped 0; count of bases not matched to a gene: 4. Germline assignment: CDR1 SGHDT and CDR2 YYEEEE. The CDR3 is 17 amino acids. Here the CDR3 reads CASSLRQGYSGANVLTF. Here the CDR3 DNA reads TGTGCCAGCAGCTTGAGACAGGGCTACTCTGGGGCCAACGTCCTGACTTTC.

This chain connects TRBV7-2 to TRBJ2-5; TRBD2 aligns across 12 bases. CDR3 length equals 16 residues. V dropped 5 bases and J dropped 2; count of bases not matched to a gene: 6. Germline V gene sequence: CDR1 SGHTA, CDR2 FQGNSA. CDR3 sequence (DNA): TGTGCCAGCAGCCCCGGACTAGCGGGGATACAAGAGACCCAGTACTTC. Encoded protein: CASSPGLAGIQETQYF.

The genes are TRBV2 and TRBJ1-5, with D hard to call. Looked up from germline, CDR1 is SNHLY and CDR2 is FYNNEI. V lost 2 bases to trimming and J lost 3 bases, with 8 bases between them. The CDR3 consists of 14 residues. CDR3 region: CASSERQANQPQHF. CDR3 sequence (DNA): TGTGCCAGCAGTGAAAGGCAGGCCAATCAGCCCCAGCATTTT.

The gene calls are TRBV25-1 and TRBJ2-7; tentative D call: TRBD1 (6 bases). The CDR3 is 13 amino acids. Germline V gene lookup returns CDR1 MGHDK and CDR2 SYGVNS. V was cut by 4 bases and J by 2 bases, with 9 bases left in between. The CDR3 sequence is CASSGRTAYEQYF. In nucleotides, the CDR3 is TGTGCCAGCAGTGGAAGGACAGCCTACGAGCAGTACTTC.

The chain combines TRBV2 with TRBJ1-5, with TRBD1 matching 7 bases. V gave up 6 bases and J gave up 7 bases; unmatched junction bases: 6. This CDR3 comprises 13 residues. Germline V gene sequence: CDR1 SNHLY, CDR2 FYNNEI. CDR3 loop: CASRRGGQQPQHF. The CDR3 DNA is TGTGCCAGCAGGAGAGGGGGCCAGCAGCCCCAGCATTTT.

This chain connects TRBV3-1 (or the pseudogene TRBV3-2) to TRBJ2-1; 8 bases are a match to TRBD1. The V gene end was trimmed by 4 bases and the J gene end by 2 bases; junction bases not matched to a gene: 10. Germline V gene data show CDR1 as LGHDT and CDR2 as YNNKEL (reference sequence). The CDR3 is 17 residues long. The CDR3 DNA reads TGTGCCAGCAGCCCAAGCCCCGCGACAGGGGCCTACAATGAGCAGTTCTTC. Protein product: CASSPSPATGAYNEQFF.

The chain joins TRBV2 to TRBJ1-1; no reliable D call. CDR3 length: 13 amino acids. Germline V gives CDR1 SNHLY, CDR2 FYNNEI. V lost 7 bases, J lost 4 bases, and 13 bases lay in between. The CDR3 DNA reads as TGTGCCAGCAAAAAGCCTTCGGGCACTGAAGCTTTCTTT. Its protein product is CASKKPSGTEAFF.

The rearrangement uses TRBV20-1 and TRBJ2-1; 9 positions agree with TRBD2. V lost 3 bases, J lost 10 bases, and 13 bases stayed unmatched. This CDR3 is 15 amino acids long. The germline V gene encodes CDR1 DFQATT and CDR2 SNEGSKA (reference sequence). CDR3 loop: CSASSSGGLAGEQFF. CDR3 DNA sequence: TGCAGTGCTAGTAGTAGCGGGGGCCTGGCGGGCGAGCAGTTCTTC.

The rearrangement joins TRBV7-2 to TRBJ2-7; a weak D match, TRBD1 (5 bases). V lost 3 bases to trimming and J lost 3 bases, with 15 bases between them. CDR1 is SGHTA and CDR2 is FQGNSA in the germline V gene. This CDR3 spans 15 amino acids. The CDR3 loop reads CASSLGAGGHYEQYF. The CDR3 bases are TGTGCCAGCAGCTTGGGTGCAGGCGGACACTACGAGCAGTACTTC.

This clone has more than one count but fewer than ten. This sequence joins TRBV5-6 and TRBJ2-5, with 12 bases lining up with TRBD1. With 4 bases clipped from V and 5 bases from J, the junction kept 9 bases outside the gene matches. Germline V lookup: CDR1 SGHDT, CDR2 YYEEEE. This CDR3 contains 16 residues. The CDR3 loop reads CASSGGQGARLETQYF. The CDR3 DNA follows: TGTGCCAGCAGCGGGGGACAGGGGGCGAGGTTGGAGACCCAGTACTTC.